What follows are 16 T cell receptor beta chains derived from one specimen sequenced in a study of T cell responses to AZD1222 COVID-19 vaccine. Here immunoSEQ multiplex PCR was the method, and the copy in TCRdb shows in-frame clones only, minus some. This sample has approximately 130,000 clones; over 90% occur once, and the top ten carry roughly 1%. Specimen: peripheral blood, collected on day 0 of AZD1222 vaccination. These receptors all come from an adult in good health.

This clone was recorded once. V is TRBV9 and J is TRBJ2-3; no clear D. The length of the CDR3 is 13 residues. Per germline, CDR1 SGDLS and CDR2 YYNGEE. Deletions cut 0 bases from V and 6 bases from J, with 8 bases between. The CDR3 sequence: CASSVGGGDTQYF. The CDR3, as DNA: TGTGCCAGCAGCGTAGGGGGTGGGGATACGCAGTATTTT.

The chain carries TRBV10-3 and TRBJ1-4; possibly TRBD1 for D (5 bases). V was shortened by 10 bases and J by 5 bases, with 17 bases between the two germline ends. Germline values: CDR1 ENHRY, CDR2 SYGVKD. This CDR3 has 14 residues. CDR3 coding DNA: TGTGCCACCAAGGAAGGGACGGGGAATGAAAAACTGTTTTTT. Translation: CATKEGTGNEKLFF.

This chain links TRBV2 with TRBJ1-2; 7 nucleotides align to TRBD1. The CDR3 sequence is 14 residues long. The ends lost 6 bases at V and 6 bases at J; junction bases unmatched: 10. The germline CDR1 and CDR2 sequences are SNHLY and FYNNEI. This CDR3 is CASRLGGPLHGYTF. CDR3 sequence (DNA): TGTGCCAGCAGGCTAGGGGGCCCCCTACATGGCTACACCTTC.

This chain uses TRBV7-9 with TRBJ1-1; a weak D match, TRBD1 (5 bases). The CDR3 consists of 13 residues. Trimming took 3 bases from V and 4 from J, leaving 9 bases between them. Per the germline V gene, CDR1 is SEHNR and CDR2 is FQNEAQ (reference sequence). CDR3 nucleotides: TGTGCCAGCAGCTTGGACGGGGGCACTGAAGCTTTCTTT. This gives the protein CASSLDGGTEAFF.

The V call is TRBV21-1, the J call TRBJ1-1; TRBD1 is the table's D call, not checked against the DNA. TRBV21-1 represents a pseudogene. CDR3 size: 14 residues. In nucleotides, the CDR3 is TGTGCCAGCAGCATTCCGGGAAGGGGGACTGAAGCTTTCTTT. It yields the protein CASSIPGRGTEAFF.

DNA for the CDR3: TGTGCCAGCAGCTTAGATGCCTACCAGAACACCGGGGAGCTGTTTTTT. As protein: CASSLDAYQNTGELFF. The genes are TRBV13 and TRBJ2-2; no clear D gene. In germline, CDR1 is PRHDT, CDR2 FYEKMQ (reference sequence). Trimming pared 1 base from V and 1 base from J, leaving 10 bases between. This CDR3 contains 16 residues.

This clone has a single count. CDR3 in DNA: TGTGCCAGCAGTCAGCCCGCGAGCGGGGGAACCTACGAGCAGTACTTC. It codes for CASSQPASGGTYEQYF. The J gene is TRBJ2-7, the V gene TRBV7-9; 8 nucleotides align to TRBD2. The CDR3 has 16 amino acids. The germline V gene encodes CDR1 SEHNR and CDR2 FQNEAQ (reference sequence). With 6 bases clipped from V and 2 bases from J, the junction kept 12 bases outside the gene matches.

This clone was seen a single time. CDR3 protein: CATQGSTDTQYF. CDR3 DNA: TGTGCCACCCAGGGGTCCACAGATACGCAGTATTTT. The rearrangement links TRBV10-3 to TRBJ2-3; TRBD1 might be the D (6 bases). Per the germline V gene, CDR1 is ENHRY and CDR2 is SYGVKD. The CDR3 is made up of 12 amino acids. The ends were cut back, 10 bases at V and 2 bases at J, with 10 bases in the middle.

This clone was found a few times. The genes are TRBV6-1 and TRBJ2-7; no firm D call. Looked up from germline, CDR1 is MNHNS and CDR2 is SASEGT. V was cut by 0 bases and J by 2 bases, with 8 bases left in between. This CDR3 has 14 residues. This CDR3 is CASSEARRTYEQYF. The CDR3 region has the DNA TGTGCCAGCAGTGAAGCGCGTCGTACCTACGAGCAGTACTTC.

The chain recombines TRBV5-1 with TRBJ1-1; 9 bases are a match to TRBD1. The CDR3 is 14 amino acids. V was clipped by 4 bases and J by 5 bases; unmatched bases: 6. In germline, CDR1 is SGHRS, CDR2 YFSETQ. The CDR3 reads CASSPGQGQTEAFF. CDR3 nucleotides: TGCGCCAGCAGCCCGGGACAGGGTCAAACTGAAGCTTTCTTT.

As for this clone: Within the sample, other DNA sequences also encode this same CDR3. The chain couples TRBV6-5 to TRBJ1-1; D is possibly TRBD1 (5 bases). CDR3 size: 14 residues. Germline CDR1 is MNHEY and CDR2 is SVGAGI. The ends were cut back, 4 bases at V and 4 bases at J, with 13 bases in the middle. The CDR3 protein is CASSSTGVGTEAFF. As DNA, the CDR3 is TGTGCCAGCAGTTCAACAGGTGTTGGCACTGAAGCTTTCTTT.

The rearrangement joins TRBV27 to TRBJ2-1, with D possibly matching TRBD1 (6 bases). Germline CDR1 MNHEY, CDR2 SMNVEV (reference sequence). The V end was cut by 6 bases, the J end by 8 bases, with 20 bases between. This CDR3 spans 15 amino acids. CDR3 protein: CASSSPGQGEYEQFF. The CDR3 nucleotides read TGTGCCAGCAGCTCTCCGGGACAAGGGGAGTATGAGCAGTTCTTC.

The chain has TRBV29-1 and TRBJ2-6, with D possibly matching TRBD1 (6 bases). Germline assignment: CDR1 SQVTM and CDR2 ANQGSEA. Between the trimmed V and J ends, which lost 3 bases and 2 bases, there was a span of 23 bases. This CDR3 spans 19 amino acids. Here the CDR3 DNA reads TGCAGCGTTGAGAAGGGGGTACAGGGACACCTGACTGGGGCCAACGTCCTGACTTTC. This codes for CSVEKGVQGHLTGANVLTF.

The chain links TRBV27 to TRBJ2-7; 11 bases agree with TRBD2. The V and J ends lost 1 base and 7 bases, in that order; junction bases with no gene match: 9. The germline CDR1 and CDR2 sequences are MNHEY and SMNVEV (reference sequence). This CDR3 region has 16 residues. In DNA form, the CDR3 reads TGTGCCAGCAGTTTATGGCCTAGCGGGGGGTCGTGGGAGCAGTACTTC. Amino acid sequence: CASSLWPSGGSWEQYF.

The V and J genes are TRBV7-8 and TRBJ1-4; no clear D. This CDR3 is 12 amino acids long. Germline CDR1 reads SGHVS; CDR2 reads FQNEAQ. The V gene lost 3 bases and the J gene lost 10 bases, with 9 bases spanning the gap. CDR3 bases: TGTGCCAGCAGCTTCGACCGGGGAAAACTGTTTTTT. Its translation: CASSFDRGKLFF.

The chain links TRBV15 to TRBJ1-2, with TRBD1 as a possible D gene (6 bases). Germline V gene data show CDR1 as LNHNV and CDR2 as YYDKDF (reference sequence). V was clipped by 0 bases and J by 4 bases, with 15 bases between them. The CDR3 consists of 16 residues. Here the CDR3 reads CATSRDRGQGVYGYTF. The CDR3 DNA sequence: TGTGCCACCAGCAGAGATCGGGGGCAGGGTGTCTATGGCTACACCTTC. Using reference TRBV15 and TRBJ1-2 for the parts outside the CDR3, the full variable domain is DAMVIQNPRYQVTQFGKPVTLSCSQTLNHNVMYWYQQKSSQAPKLLFHYYDKDFNNEADTPDNFQSRRPNTSFCFLDIRSPGLGDTAMYLCATSRDRGQGVYGYTFGSGTRLTVV.